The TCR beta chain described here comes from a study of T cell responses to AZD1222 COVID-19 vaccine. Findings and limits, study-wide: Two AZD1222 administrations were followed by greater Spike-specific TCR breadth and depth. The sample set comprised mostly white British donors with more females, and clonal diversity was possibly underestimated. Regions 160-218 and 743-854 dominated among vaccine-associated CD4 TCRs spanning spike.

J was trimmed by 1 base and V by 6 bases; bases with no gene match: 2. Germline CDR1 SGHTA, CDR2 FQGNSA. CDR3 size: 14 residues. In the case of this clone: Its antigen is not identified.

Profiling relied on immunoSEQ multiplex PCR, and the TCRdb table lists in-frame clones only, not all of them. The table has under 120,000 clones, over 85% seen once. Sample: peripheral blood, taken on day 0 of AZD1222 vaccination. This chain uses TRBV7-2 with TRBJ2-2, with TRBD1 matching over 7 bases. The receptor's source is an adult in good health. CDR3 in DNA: TGTGCCAGCAGACCAGGGGGGAACACCGGGGAGCTGTTTTTT. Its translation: CASRPGGNTGELFF.